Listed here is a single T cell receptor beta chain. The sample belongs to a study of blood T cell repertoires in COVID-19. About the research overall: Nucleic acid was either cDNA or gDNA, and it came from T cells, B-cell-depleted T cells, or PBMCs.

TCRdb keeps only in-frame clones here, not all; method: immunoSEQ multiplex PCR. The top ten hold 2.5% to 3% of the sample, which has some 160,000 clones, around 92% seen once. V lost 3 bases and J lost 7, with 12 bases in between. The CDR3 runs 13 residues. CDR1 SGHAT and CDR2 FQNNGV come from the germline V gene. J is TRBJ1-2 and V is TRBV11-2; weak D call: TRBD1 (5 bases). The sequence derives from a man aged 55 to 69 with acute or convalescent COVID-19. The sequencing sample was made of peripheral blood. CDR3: CASSLEGWGGYTF. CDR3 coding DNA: TGTGCCAGCAGCTTGGAGGGGTGGGGTGGCTACACCTTC.